Listed below are T cell receptor beta chains from one sample, sequenced in a study of T cells in narcolepsy. Measured with immunoSEQ multiplex PCR; TCRdb has only the in-frame clones, and not every one. The sample holds about 40,000 clones, about 91% seen once. Sequences were obtained from CD45RA- memory CD4+ T cells from PBMCs. The receptors derive from a human donor with narcolepsy. CDR3s include the opening cysteine and the closing phenylalanine or tryptophan. D genes are given only for firm matches. Clone size is stated in some rows and not others, as once, few, many or a class when expanded.

NA	TRBJ1-3	NA	TRBV11-1	CASSGTGNTIYF	TGTGCCAGCAGCGGGACTGGAAACACCATATATTTT
NA	TRBJ2-3	TRBD1	TRBV4-3	CASSQDFSQGANTQYF	TGCGCCAGCAGCCAAGATTTTTCCCAGGGGGCAAATACGCAGTATTTT
NA	TRBJ1-1	NA	TRBV6-5	CASTPPGASEAFF	TGTGCCAGCACACCTCCCGGCGCCTCTGAAGCTTTCTTT
few	TRBJ2-2	NA	TRBV6-6	CASSFPITGELFF	TGTGCCAGCAGTTTTCCTATCACCGGGGAGCTGTTTTTT
NA	TRBJ1-6	NA	TRBV4-3	CASSQDFRVDNSPLHF	TGCGCCAGCAGCCAAGATTTCAGGGTAGATAATTCACCCCTCCACTTT
NA	TRBJ1-5	NA	TRBV6-1	CASNRGRDQPQHF	TGTGCCAGCAACCGGGGGCGCGATCAGCCCCAGCATTTT
NA	TRBJ2-2	TRBD1	TRBV18	CASSAFSRDRGAGELFF	TGTGCCAGCTCAGCATTTTCTAGGGACAGAGGGGCCGGGGAGCTGTTTTTT
NA	TRBJ2-3	NA	TRBV6-5	CASSPRFSSTDTQYF	TGTGCCAGCAGCCCCAGGTTTTCTAGCACAGATACGCAGTATTTT
NA	TRBJ2-2	NA	TRBV13	CASSLTYPGPSGRAGELFF	TGTGCCAGCAGCTTAACCTATCCGGGACCTTCTGGAAGGGCCGGGGAGCTGTTTTTT
NA	TRBJ2-3	NA	TRBV19	CASSPDKRDTQYF	TGTGCCAGTAGTCCTGATAAACGGGATACGCAGTATTTT
NA	TRBJ2-1	TRBD2	TRBV9	CASSVVLAGDGEQFF	TGTGCCAGCAGCGTAGTACTAGCGGGGGACGGTGAGCAGTTCTTC
NA	TRBJ1-3	NA	TRBV4-3	CASSQDADSSGNTIYF	TGCGCCAGCAGCCAAGATGCCGACAGCTCTGGAAACACCATATATTTT
NA	TRBJ1-6	NA	TRBV28	CASSEDRSNSPLHF	TGTGCCAGCAGCGAGGACAGATCGAATTCACCCCTCCACTTT
NA	TRBJ2-1	TRBD2	TRBV18	CASSPSGGARSDEQFF	TGTGCCAGCTCCCCTAGCGGGGGTGCCAGGAGCGATGAGCAGTTCTTC
NA	TRBJ1-6	NA	TRBV5-1	CASSYSGDANSPLHF	TGCGCCAGCAGCTACTCAGGGGACGCCAATTCACCCCTCCACTTT
NA	TRBJ1-6	NA	TRBV7-9	CASSSEGNSPLHF	TGTGCCAGCAGTTCCGAAGGCAATTCACCCCTCCACTTT
NA	TRBJ1-1	NA	TRBV7-3	CASSATGVTEAFF	TGTGCCAGCAGCGCAACAGGAGTCACTGAAGCTTTCTTT
NA	TRBJ1-2	NA	TRBV19	CASSSESTGRGRVNYGYTF	TGTGCCAGTAGTTCCGAGAGCACCGGCCGGGGGAGAGTTAACTATGGCTACACCTTC
NA	TRBJ2-2	NA	TRBV11-3	CASSLSGAGELFF	TGTGCCAGCAGCTTATCGGGGGCCGGGGAGCTGTTTTTT
NA	TRBJ2-7	NA	TRBV11-3	CASSLGPGGPYEQYF	TGTGCCAGCAGCTTAGGGCCAGGGGGGCCCTACGAGCAGTACTTC
NA	TRBJ2-5	TRBD1	TRBV6-6	CASTRQGYGETQYF	TGTGCCAGCACCCGACAGGGGTACGGGGAGACCCAGTACTTC
NA	TRBJ1-4	TRBD1	TRBV14	CASSQTTGGGGEKLFF	TGTGCCAGCAGCCAGACGACAGGGGGCGGCGGTGAAAAACTGTTTTTT
NA	TRBJ2-3	NA	TRBV5-4	CASSLRGGGTDTQYF	TGTGCCAGCAGCCTCAGGGGGGGCGGCACAGATACGCAGTATTTT
NA	TRBJ2-5	TRBD2	TRBV7-2	CASSLGPGGATQYF	TGTGCCAGCAGCTTAGGACCGGGGGGGGCAACCCAGTACTTC
once	TRBJ2-2	TRBD2	TRBV14	CASSQKIAGTGELFF	TGTGCCAGCAGCCAGAAGATAGCGGGGACCGGGGAGCTGTTTTTT
NA	TRBJ2-3	TRBD2	TRBV18	CASSPRRTGGTDTQYF	TGTGCCAGCTCACCGCGTAGGACGGGGGGAACAGATACGCAGTATTTT
NA	TRBJ2-7	NA	TRBV6-1	CASSEALRYEQYF	TGTGCCAGCAGTGAAGCGCTTCGTTACGAGCAGTACTTC
NA	TRBJ1-2	NA	TRBV5-5	CASSPPAGAFGYTF	TGTGCCAGCAGCCCCCCGGCGGGGGCCTTTGGCTACACCTTC
NA	TRBJ2-7	TRBD2	TRBV7-2	CASSPTSSEQYF	TGTGCCAGCAGCCCGACTAGCAGCGAGCAGTACTTC
NA	TRBJ2-2	TRBD2	TRBV2	CASSRPSGAGGELFF	TGTGCCAGCAGTAGACCTAGCGGAGCCGGCGGGGAGCTGTTTTTT
NA	TRBJ2-1	NA	TRBV30	CAWSEPPAGTHSYNEQFF	TGTGCCTGGAGTGAACCCCCCGCCGGGACACACTCCTACAATGAGCAGTTCTTC
NA	TRBJ1-1	NA	TRBV2	CASTTRQGEAFF	TGTGCCAGCACTACTAGACAAGGCGAAGCTTTCTTT
NA	TRBJ2-7	NA	TRBV7-3	CASSLAGGSYEQYF	TGTGCCAGCAGCTTAGCTGGAGGGTCCTACGAGCAGTACTTC
NA	TRBJ2-7	TRBD1	TRBV5-4	CASSLVQGASYEQYF	TGTGCCAGCAGCTTAGTCCAGGGGGCCTCCTACGAGCAGTACTTC
NA	TRBJ1-1	NA	TRBV6-1	CASSERQGNMNTEAFF	TGTGCCAGCAGTGAAAGGCAGGGAAACATGAACACTGAAGCTTTCTTT
NA	TRBJ1-1	TRBD1	TRBV5-4	CASSFDTTGFGTEAFF	TGTGCCAGCAGCTTTGACACGACAGGGTTCGGCACTGAAGCTTTCTTT
few	TRBJ2-2	NA	TRBV19	CASSIAHLALFF	TGTGCCAGTAGTATTGCTCACCTGGCGCTGTTTTTT
NA	TRBJ2-2	TRBD2	TRBV4-3	CASSQDWGGNTGELFF	TGCGCCAGCAGCCAAGATTGGGGGGGGAACACCGGGGAGCTGTTTTTT
NA	TRBJ2-1	NA	TRBV11-2	CASSLIRGGEQFF	TGTGCCAGCAGCTTAATTAGGGGAGGCGAGCAGTTCTTC
NA	TRBJ2-7	TRBD2	TRBV5-4	CASSPSSGYYEQYF	TGTGCCAGCAGCCCATCTAGCGGATACTACGAGCAGTACTTC
NA	TRBJ2-1	NA	TRBV19	CASTRSGYHYNEQFF	TGTGCCAGTACCCGAAGCGGGTACCACTACAATGAGCAGTTCTTC
NA	TRBJ1-4	NA	TRBV30	CAWSLGGGEKLFF	TGTGCCTGGAGTCTGGGAGGTGGTGAAAAACTGTTTTTT
NA	TRBJ2-7	TRBD2	TRBV30	CAWSVGLAGAYEQYF	TGTGCCTGGAGTGTAGGGCTAGCGGGGGCCTACGAGCAGTACTTC
NA	TRBJ2-1	NA	TRBV2	CASSEAPGSYNEQFF	TGTGCCAGCAGTGAAGCGCCAGGGTCCTACAATGAGCAGTTCTTC
NA	TRBJ2-3	TRBD2	TRBV11-3	CASSPKGGRAEDTQYF	TGTGCCAGCAGCCCCAAGGGCGGGAGGGCGGAAGATACGCAGTATTTT
NA	TRBJ2-5	NA	TRBV5-1	CASSNPTGASRETQYF	TGCGCCAGCAGCAACCCGACAGGCGCTTCGAGGGAGACCCAGTACTTC
NA	TRBJ1-2	NA	TRBV2	CASSDLGSNGYTF	TGTGCCAGCAGTGATCTTGGCAGCAATGGCTACACCTTC
NA	TRBJ2-4	NA	TRBV7-9	CASSSRDPIRPSIQYF	TGTGCCAGCAGCTCCCGGGACCCAATACGACCGAGCATTCAGTACTTC
once	TRBJ2-7	NA	TRBV12-5	CASGLKAYEQYF	TGTGCTAGTGGCCTCAAGGCCTACGAGCAGTACTTC
NA	TRBJ1-1	NA	TRBV28	CASTGGSLMNTEAFF	TGTGCCAGCACCGGCGGGTCGCTGATGAACACTGAAGCTTTCTTT
NA	TRBJ2-7	NA	TRBV7-2	CASSLAQTVSYEQYF	TGTGCCAGCAGCTTAGCGCAGACAGTCTCCTACGAGCAGTACTTC
NA	TRBJ2-7	NA	TRBV5-1	CASSEDRYEQYF	TGCGCCAGCAGTGAAGATCGCTACGAGCAGTACTTC
NA	TRBJ1-2	NA	TRBV25-1	CASSEYNYGYTF	TGTGCCAGCAGTGAATATAACTATGGCTACACCTTC
NA	TRBJ2-1	TRBD2	TRBV5-1	CASSFSGGSYNEQFF	TGCGCCAGCAGCTTTAGCGGGGGCTCCTACAATGAGCAGTTCTTC
once	TRBJ2-3	NA	TRBV29-1	CSVLLGADTQYF	TGCAGCGTTCTCCTGGGCGCAGATACGCAGTATTTT